This T cell receptor beta chain comes out of a study of Ad26.COV2.S vaccination and SARS-CoV-2 variants. Study-wide results and caveats: Similar non-spike TCR breadth was seen in vaccine and placebo recipients.

Worth noting for this clone: Its antigen is unidentified.

This table comes from immunoSEQ multiplex PCR, and its TCRdb copy is limited to in-frame clones, with some not included. The repertoire holds roughly 300,000 clones, about 85% seen once, with 6.4% in the top ten. The CDR3 is 16 residues long. Trimming removed 3 bases from V and 0 bases from J, with 15 bases in between. The germline V gene has CDR1 LNHNV and CDR2 YYDKDF (reference sequence). Treatment of the sample: approximately 18 received Ad26.COV2.S at low or high dose, single or two shots; several received placebo; per-sample allocation not given. Specimen acquisition occurred on day 63 following the initial vaccine or placebo injection. The individual, an adult aged 18-55 years, was a donor in Boston. Built on an Ad26 vector, the vaccine expressed Wuhan-strain SARS-CoV-2 spike.

This specimen consisted of peripheral blood, obtained in a trial of Ad26.COV2.S vaccine versus placebo. The receptor was derived from a person aged 18 to 65 who received the Ad26.COV2.S COVID-19 vaccine or a placebo. The genes are TRBV15 and TRBJ2-7; D tentatively reads TRBD1 or TRBD2 (5 bases each). The CDR3 DNA is TGTGCCACCAGCAGGGGGGTCGGGATGAGCTCCTACGAGCAGTACTTC. Protein sequence: CATSRGVGMSSYEQYF. Full variable domain (remainder filled in from reference TRBV15 and TRBJ2-7): DAMVIQNPRYQVTQFGKPVTLSCSQTLNHNVMYWYQQKSSQAPKLLFHYYDKDFNNEADTPDNFQSRRPNTSFCFLDIRSPGLGDTAMYLCATSRGVGMSSYEQYFGPGTRLTVT.